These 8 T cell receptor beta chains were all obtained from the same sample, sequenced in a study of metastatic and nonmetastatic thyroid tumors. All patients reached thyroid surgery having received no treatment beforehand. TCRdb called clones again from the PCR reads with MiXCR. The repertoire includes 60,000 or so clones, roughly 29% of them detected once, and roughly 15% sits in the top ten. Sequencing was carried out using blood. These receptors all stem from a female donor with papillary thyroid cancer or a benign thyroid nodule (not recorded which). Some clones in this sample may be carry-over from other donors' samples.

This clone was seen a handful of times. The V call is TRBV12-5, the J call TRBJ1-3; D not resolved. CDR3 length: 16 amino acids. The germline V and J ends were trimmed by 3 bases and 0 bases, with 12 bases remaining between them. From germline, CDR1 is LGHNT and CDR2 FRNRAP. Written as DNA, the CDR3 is TGTGCTAGTGGTTTAGTCCCACAAGCCTCTGGAAACACCATATATTTT. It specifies CASGLVPQASGNTIYF. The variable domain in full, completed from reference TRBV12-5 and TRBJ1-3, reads DARVTQTPRHKVTEMGQEVTMRCQPILGHNTVFWYRQTMMQGLELLAYFRNRAPLDDSGMPKDRFSAEMPDATLATLKIQPSEPRDSAVYFCASGLVPQASGNTIYFGEGSWLTVV.

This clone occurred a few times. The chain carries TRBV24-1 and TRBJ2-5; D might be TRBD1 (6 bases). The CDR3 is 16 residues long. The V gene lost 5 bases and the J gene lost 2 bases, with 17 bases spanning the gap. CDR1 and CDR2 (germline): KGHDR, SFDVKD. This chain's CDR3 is CATSGGTGPIQETQYF. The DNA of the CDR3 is TGTGCCACCAGTGGCGGAACAGGGCCTATTCAAGAGACCCAGTACTTC.

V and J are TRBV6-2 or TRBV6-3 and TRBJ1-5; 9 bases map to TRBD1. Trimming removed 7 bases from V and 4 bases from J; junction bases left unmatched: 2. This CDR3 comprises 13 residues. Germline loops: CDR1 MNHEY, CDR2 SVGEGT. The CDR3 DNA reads TGTGCCAGCAAGGACAGGGGTAATCAGCCCCAGCATTTT. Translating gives CASKDRGNQPQHF.

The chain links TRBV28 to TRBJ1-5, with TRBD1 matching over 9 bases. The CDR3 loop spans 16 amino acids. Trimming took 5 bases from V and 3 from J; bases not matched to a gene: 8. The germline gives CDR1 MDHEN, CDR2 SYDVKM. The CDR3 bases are TGTGCCAGCAGTGAAGCGGACAGGGGTGACAATCAGCCCCAGCATTTT. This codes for CASSEADRGDNQPQHF.

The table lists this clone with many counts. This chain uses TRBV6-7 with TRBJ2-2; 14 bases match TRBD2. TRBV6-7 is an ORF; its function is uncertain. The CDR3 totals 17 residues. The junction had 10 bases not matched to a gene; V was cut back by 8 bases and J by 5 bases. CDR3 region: CASGGTSGRVGTGELFF. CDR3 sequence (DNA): TGTGCCAGCGGGGGGACTAGCGGGAGAGTGGGTACCGGGGAGCTGTTTTTT.

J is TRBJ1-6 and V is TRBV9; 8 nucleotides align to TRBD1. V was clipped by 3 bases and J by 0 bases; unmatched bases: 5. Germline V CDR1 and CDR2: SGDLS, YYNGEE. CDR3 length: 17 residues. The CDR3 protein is CASSGGQASSYNSPLHF. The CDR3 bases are TGTGCCAGCAGCGGGGGACAGGCGAGCTCCTATAATTCACCCCTCCACTTT.

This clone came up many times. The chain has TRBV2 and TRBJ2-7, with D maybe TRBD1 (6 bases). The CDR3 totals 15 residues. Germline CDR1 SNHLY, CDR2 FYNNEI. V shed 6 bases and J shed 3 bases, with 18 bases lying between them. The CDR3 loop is CASSAKGVPLYEQYF. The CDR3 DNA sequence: TGTGCCAGCAGCGCAAAGGGGGTCCCTCTCTACGAGCAGTACTTC.

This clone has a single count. CDR3 sequence: CASTFFGTGGESYGYTF. CDR3 coding DNA: TGCGCCAGCACTTTTTTCGGGACAGGGGGCGAAAGCTATGGCTACACCTTC. The J gene is TRBJ1-2, the V gene TRBV5-1; 12 bases line up with TRBD1. CDR3 length equals 17 residues. Germline CDR1 is SGHRS and CDR2 is YFSETQ. J lost 4 bases, V lost 6 bases, and 13 bases had no gene match.